This T cell receptor (beta chain) was profiled in a study of identical twins. Using its own MiXCR run on the 5' RACE reads, TCRdb lists one record per CDR3 protein. The table records about 210,000 distinct CDR3 sequences, roughly a tenth of them present only once. Study-level findings and limits: Memory repertoires showed no such pattern, whereas abundant cord blood beta clonotypes carried fewer insertions.

On this clonotype itself: The antigen is unknown.

CDR1 is SNHLY and CDR2 is FYNNEI in the germline V gene. The CDR3 length is 14 residues. V was clipped by 4 bases and J by 0 bases; unmatched bases: 3. Specimen: memory (CD45RO+) T cells sorted from blood. The chain combines TRBV2 with TRBJ2-7; 7 bases match TRBD1. This receptor was identified in a young woman in good health. The CDR3 DNA follows: TGTGCCAGCAGTGGACAGGGTAACTCCTACGAGCAGTACTTC. Its protein is CASSGQGNSYEQYF. The full variable domain, rest sourced from reference TRBV2 and TRBJ2-7, is EPEVTQTPSHQVTQMGQEVILRCVPISNHLYFYWYRQILGQKVEFLVSFYNNEISEKSEIFDDQFSVERPDGSNFTLKIRSTKLEDSAMYFCASSGQGNSYEQYFGPGTRLTVT.